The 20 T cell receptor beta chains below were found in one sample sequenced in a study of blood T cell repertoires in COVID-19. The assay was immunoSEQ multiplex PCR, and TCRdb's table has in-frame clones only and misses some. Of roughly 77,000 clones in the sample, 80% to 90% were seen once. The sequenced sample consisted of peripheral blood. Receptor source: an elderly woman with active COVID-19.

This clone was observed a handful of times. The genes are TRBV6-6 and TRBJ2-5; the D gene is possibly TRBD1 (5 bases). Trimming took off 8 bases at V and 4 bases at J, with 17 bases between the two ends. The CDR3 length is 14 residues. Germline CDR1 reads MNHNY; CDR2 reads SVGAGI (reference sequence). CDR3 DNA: TGTGCCAGCCGAGTGGGGCCCGTAGCAGAGACCCAGTACTTC. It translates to CASRVGPVAETQYF.

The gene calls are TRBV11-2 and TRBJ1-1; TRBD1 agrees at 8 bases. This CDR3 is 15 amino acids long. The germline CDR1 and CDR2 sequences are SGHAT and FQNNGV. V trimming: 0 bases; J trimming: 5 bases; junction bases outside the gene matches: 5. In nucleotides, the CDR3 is TGTGCCAGCAGCTTAGAGGGACAGGTAGGGACTGAAGCTTTCTTT. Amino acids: CASSLEGQVGTEAFF.

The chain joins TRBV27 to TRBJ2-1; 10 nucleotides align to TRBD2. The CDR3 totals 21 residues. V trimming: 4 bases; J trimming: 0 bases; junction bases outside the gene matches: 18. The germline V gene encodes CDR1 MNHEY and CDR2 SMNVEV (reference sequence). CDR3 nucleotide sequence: TGTGCCAGCAGTTCCTCTATGGCTAGCGGGAGCCCCTCGATCTCCTACAATGAGCAGTTCTTC. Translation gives CASSSSMASGSPSISYNEQFF.

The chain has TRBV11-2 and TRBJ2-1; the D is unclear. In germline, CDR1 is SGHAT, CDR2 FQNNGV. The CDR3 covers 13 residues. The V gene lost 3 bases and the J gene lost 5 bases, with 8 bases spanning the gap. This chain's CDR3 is CASSLSYDNEQFF. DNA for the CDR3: TGTGCCAGCAGCTTGAGCTACGACAATGAGCAGTTCTTC.

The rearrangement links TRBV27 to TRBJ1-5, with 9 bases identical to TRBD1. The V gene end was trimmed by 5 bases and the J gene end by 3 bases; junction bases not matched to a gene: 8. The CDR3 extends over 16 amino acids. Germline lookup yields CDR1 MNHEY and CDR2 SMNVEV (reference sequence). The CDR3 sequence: CASSLGQGRYNQPQHF. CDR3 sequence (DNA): TGTGCCAGCAGTCTCGGACAGGGGAGATACAATCAGCCCCAGCATTTT.

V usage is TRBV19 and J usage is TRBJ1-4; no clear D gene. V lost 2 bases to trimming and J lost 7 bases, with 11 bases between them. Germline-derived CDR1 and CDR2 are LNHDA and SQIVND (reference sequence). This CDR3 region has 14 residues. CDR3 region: CASSISNLGEKLFF. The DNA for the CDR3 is TGTGCCAGTAGTATATCCAACCTAGGTGAAAAACTGTTTTTT.

CDR3 nucleotides: TGCGCCAGCAGCCAAGGGGACTTGAGAGGCACAGATACGCAGTATTTT. Protein product: CASSQGDLRGTDTQYF. The V call is TRBV4-3, the J call TRBJ2-3; D is perhaps TRBD2 (6 bases). Germline loops: CDR1 LGHNA, CDR2 YSLEER. Trimming stripped 1 base from V and 1 base from J, with 12 bases between. This CDR3 spans 16 amino acids.

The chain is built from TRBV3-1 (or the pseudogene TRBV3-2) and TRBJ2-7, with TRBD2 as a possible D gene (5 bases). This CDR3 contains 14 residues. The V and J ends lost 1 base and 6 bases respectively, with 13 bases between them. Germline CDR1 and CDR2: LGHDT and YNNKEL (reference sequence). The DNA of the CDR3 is TGTGCCAGCAGCCAAGCCGGAGGCTATTTCGAGCAGTACTTC. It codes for CASSQAGGYFEQYF.

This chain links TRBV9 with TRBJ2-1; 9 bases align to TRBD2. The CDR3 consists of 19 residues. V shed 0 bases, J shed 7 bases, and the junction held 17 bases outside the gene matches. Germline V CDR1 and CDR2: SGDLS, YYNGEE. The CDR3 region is CASSVVGPTGLAGLNEQFF. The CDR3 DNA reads TGTGCCAGCAGCGTAGTAGGTCCAACCGGGCTAGCGGGACTGAATGAGCAGTTCTTC.

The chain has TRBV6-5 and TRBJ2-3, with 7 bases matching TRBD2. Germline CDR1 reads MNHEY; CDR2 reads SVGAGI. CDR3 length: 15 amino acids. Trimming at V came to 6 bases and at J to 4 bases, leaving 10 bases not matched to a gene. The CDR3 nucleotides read TGTGCCAGCAGGAAGCGGGGTCAGGTCCCAGATACGCAGTATTTT. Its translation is CASRKRGQVPDTQYF.

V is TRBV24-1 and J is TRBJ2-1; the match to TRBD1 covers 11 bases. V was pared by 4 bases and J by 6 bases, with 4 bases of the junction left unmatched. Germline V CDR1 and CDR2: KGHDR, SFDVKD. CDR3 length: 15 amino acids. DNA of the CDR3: TGTGCCACCAGTGAAGGGACAGGGGGTCCCAATGAGCAGTTCTTC. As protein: CATSEGTGGPNEQFF.

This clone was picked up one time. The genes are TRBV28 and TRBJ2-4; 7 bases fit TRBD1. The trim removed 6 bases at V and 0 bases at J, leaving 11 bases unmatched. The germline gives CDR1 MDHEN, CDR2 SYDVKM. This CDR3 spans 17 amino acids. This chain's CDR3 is CASSLLGGPLAKNIQYF. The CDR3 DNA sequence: TGTGCCAGCAGCCTACTAGGGGGCCCCCTAGCCAAAAACATTCAGTACTTC.

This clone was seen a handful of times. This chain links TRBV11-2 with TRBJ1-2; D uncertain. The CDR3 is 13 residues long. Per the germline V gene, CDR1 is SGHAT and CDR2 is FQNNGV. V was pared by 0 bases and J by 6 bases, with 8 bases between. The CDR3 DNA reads TGTGCCAGCAGCTTAGATCTGGGAGATGGCTACACCTTC. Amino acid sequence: CASSLDLGDGYTF.

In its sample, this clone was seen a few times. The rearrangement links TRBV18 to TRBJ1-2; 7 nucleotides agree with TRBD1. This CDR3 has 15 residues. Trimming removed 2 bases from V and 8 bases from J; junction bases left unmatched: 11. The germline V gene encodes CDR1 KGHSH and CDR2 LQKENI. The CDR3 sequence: CASSPEEGAPPGYTF. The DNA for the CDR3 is TGTGCCAGCTCACCAGAGGAGGGGGCCCCTCCCGGCTACACCTTC. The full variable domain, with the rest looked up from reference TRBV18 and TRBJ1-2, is NAGVMQNPRHLVRRRGQEARLRCSPMKGHSHVYWYRQLPEEGLKFMVYLQKENIIDESGMPKERFSAEFPKEGPSILRIQQVVRGDSAAYFCASSPEEGAPPGYTFGSGTRLTVV.

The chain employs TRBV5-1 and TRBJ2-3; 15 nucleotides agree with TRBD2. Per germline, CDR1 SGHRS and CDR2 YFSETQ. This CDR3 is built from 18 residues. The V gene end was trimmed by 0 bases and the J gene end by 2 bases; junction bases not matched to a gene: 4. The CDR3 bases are TGCGCCAGCAGCTTGGTCGGGACTAGCGGGAGGCTCACAGATACGCAGTATTTT. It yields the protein CASSLVGTSGRLTDTQYF.

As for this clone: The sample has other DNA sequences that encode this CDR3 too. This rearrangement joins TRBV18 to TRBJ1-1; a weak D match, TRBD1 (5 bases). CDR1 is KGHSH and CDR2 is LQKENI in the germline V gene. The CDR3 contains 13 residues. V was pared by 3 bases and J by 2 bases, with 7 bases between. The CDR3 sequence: CASSPQGNTEAFF. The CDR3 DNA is TGTGCCAGCTCACCGCAGGGCAACACTGAAGCTTTCTTT.

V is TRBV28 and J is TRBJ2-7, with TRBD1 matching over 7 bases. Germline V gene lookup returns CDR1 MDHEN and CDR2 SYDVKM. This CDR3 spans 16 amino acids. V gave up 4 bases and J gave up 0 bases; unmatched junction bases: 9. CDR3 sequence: CASSSFGQASSYEQYF. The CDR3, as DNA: TGTGCCAGCAGTTCCTTCGGACAGGCCAGCTCCTACGAGCAGTACTTC. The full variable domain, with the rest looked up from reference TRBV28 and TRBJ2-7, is DVKVTQSSRYLVKRTGEKVFLECVQDMDHENMFWYRQDPGLGLRLIYFSYDVKMKEKGDIPEGYSVSREKKERFSLILESASTNQTSMYLCASSSFGQASSYEQYFGPGTRLTVT.

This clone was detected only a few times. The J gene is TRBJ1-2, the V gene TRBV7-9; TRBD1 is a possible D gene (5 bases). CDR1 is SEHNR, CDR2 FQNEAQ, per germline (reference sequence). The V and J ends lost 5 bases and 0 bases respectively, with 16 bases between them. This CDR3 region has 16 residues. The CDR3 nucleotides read TGTGCCAGCAGCCCAACACAGACAGTTCCTAACTATGGCTACACCTTC. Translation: CASSPTQTVPNYGYTF.

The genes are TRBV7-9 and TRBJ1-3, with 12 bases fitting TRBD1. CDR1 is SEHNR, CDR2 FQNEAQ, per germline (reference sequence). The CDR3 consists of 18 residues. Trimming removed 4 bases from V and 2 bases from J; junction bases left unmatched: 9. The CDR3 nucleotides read TGTGCCAGCAGCTGGGGGACAGGGGGCTCTCACGCTGGAAACACCATATATTTT. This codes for CASSWGTGGSHAGNTIYF.

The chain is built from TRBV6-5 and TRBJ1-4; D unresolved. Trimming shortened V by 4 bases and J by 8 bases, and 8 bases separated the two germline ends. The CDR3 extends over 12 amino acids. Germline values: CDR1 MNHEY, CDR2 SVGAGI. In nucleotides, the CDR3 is TGTGCCAGCAGTTCCCGAGGAGAAAAACTGTTTTTT. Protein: CASSSRGEKLFF.